What follows are 17 T cell receptor beta chains derived from one specimen sequenced in a study of T cell repertoires in cytomegalovirus infection. One entry per CDR3 protein results from TCRdb running MiXCR on the reads. The sample has about 190,000 distinct CDR3 sequences; 8% to 10% are singletons. Input material: PBMCs. The receptor set was obtained from a human donor in good health (CMV status not recorded). Some clones in this sample may be carry-over from other donors' samples.

This clonotype was detected ten times or more. The chain recombines TRBV6-1 with TRBJ2-7; the match to TRBD2 covers 11 bases. Germline lookup yields CDR1 MNHNS and CDR2 SASEGT. V was pared by 4 bases and J by 4 bases, with 6 bases of the junction left unmatched. CDR3 length: 15 residues. The CDR3 protein is CASSADGTSGYEQYF. Here the CDR3 DNA reads TGTGCCAGCAGTGCAGACGGGACTAGCGGTTACGAGCAGTACTTC.

This clonotype was picked up a small number of times. The V gene is TRBV6-5, the J gene TRBJ2-3, with D perhaps matching TRBD1 or TRBD2 (6 bases each). Trimming left V 2 bases short and J 9 bases short, with 9 bases between. CDR3 length: 12 amino acids. CDR1 is MNHEY, CDR2 SVGAGI, per germline. The DNA for the CDR3 is TGTGCCAGCAGTTACCCGGGGGCAACGCAGTATTTT. Translated, it gives CASSYPGATQYF.

Note on this clonotype: The germline gene is not matched at one end of the junction; a read error may be the cause. The gene calls are TRBV2 and TRBJ1-5, with D possibly TRBD1 on 5 matching bases. The germline V gene has CDR1 SNHLY and CDR2 FYNNEI. The CDR3 is made up of 11 amino acids. The CDR3 sequence is CASREGDGQHF. The CDR3 DNA reads TGTGCCAGCAGGGAAGGGGACGGCCAGCATTTT.

This chain joins TRBV7-9 and TRBJ1-3; D call uncertain. V lost 8 bases and J 0 bases, leaving 14 bases between the germline ends. Per germline, CDR1 SEHNR and CDR2 FQNEAQ (reference sequence). The CDR3 spans 15 residues. CDR3 coding DNA: TGTGCCAGCGGTGGGAGAGCCGACTCTGGAAACACCATATATTTT. Its translation: CASGGRADSGNTIYF.

This clonotype was found many times. The gene calls are TRBV7-2 and TRBJ2-1; D is ambiguous. CDR1 and CDR2 from the germline V gene are SGHTA and FQGNSA. The CDR3 loop spans 16 amino acids. Trimming pared 4 bases from V and 4 bases from J, leaving 17 bases between. Here the CDR3 reads CASSSAGSPLYNEQFF. Here the CDR3 DNA reads TGTGCCAGCAGCTCTGCTGGTTCCCCACTTTACAATGAGCAGTTCTTC.

V and J are TRBV9 and TRBJ2-1, with D tentatively TRBD2 (5 bases). The germline V and J ends were trimmed by 0 bases and 10 bases, with 17 bases remaining between them. Germline CDR1 SGDLS, CDR2 YYNGEE. The CDR3 sequence is 15 residues long. DNA of the CDR3: TGTGCCAGCAGCGTAGATAGTGGCGGAGGATGGGAGCAGTTCTTC. The encoded protein is CASSVDSGGGWEQFF.

This clonotype was observed a handful of times. The genes are TRBV7-3 and TRBJ2-1; 7 bases map to TRBD2. V lost 5 bases and J lost 6; bases outside the gene matches: 4. Germline CDR1 reads SGHTA; CDR2 reads FQGTGA. The CDR3 totals 13 residues. The CDR3 DNA follows: TGTGCCAGCAGCCTGACTAGCCGCAATGAGCAGTTCTTC. Residues: CASSLTSRNEQFF.

Ten or more counts support this clonotype. The chain joins TRBV5-6 to TRBJ1-6, with D tentatively TRBD1 (5 bases). This CDR3 region has 16 residues. Germline CDR1 reads SGHDT; CDR2 reads YYEEEE. Deletions cut 2 bases from V and 7 bases from J, with 16 bases between. For the CDR3, the DNA is TGTGCCAGCAGCTTCGGGGACCACGAGCGGAATTCACCCCTCCACTTT. It translates to CASSFGDHERNSPLHF.

This clonotype showed up many times. The chain is built from TRBV19 and TRBJ1-1; D unresolved. Trimming took off 6 bases at V and 4 bases at J, with 12 bases between the two ends. Germline CDR1 and CDR2: LNHDA and SQIVND (reference sequence). This CDR3 region has 13 residues. CDR3: CASRPDRGTEAFF. The CDR3 DNA is TGTGCCAGTAGGCCAGACCGCGGCACTGAAGCTTTCTTT. Variable domain in full (rest from reference TRBV19 and TRBJ1-1): DGGITQSPKYLFRKEGQNVTLSCEQNLNHDAMYWYRQDPGQGLRLIYYSQIVNDFQKGDIAEGYSVSREKKESFPLTVTSAQKNPTAFYLCASRPDRGTEAFFGQGTRLTVV.

The sample holds many counts of this clonotype. The rearrangement links TRBV18 to TRBJ1-5; D gene uncertain. CDR3 length: 13 residues. The V end lost 3 bases, the J end lost 6 bases, and 9 bases lay between the germline ends. Germline lookup yields CDR1 KGHSH and CDR2 LQKENI. As DNA, the CDR3 is TGTGCCAGCTCACCGCTGGAGAGTCAGCCCCAGCATTTT. It encodes CASSPLESQPQHF.

There are a few counts of this clonotype. The chain employs TRBV6-2 or TRBV6-3 and TRBJ2-3; D is uncertain. This CDR3 spans 11 amino acids. Germline-derived CDR1 and CDR2 are MNHEY and SVGEGT. Trimming cost V 4 bases and J 11 bases, with 10 bases left between them. The CDR3 region is CASSLTRRQYF. The DNA of the CDR3 is TGTGCCAGCAGTTTGACCCGTAGGCAGTATTTT.

This clonotype was found many times. The rearrangement links TRBV7-2 to TRBJ1-3, with 8 bases that match TRBD1. The length of the CDR3 is 16 residues. V lost 5 bases to trimming and J lost 2 bases; unmatched junction nucleotides: 8. Germline V gene data show CDR1 as SGHTA and CDR2 as FQGNSA. The CDR3 here is CASSPADRVAGNTIYF. CDR3 coding DNA: TGTGCCAGCAGCCCAGCGGACAGGGTAGCTGGAAACACCATATATTTT.

In this sample, this clonotype turned up many times. The CDR3 DNA sequence: TGTGCCAGCAGTGGATGGAACGCCGGACAGGGCATGCGGTTCACCGGGGAGCTGTTTTTT. This codes for CASSGWNAGQGMRFTGELFF. This rearrangement joins TRBV6-2 or TRBV6-3 to TRBJ2-2, with 8 positions matching TRBD1. Germline V gene lookup returns CDR1 MNHEY and CDR2 SVGEGT. The CDR3 consists of 20 residues. V lost 5 bases, J lost 4 bases, and 21 bases stayed unmatched.

In this sample, this clonotype turned up many times. V and J are TRBV7-2 and TRBJ2-1; the D gene is possibly TRBD2 (6 bases). Germline V gives CDR1 SGHTA, CDR2 FQGNSA. Between the trimmed V and J ends, which lost 1 base and 10 bases, there was a span of 14 bases. The length of the CDR3 is 14 residues. The CDR3 protein is CASSLELWRGEQFF. CDR3 nucleotide sequence: TGTGCCAGCAGCTTAGAGTTGTGGCGGGGAGAGCAGTTCTTC.

V gene TRBV7-2 combines with J gene TRBJ2-1, with 10 positions matching TRBD2. Germline V gene lookup returns CDR1 SGHTA and CDR2 FQGNSA. CDR3 length: 15 residues. Losses at the gene ends were 3 bases for V and 6 bases for J; bases not matched to a gene: 5. CDR3 region: CASSFLAGAPNEQFF. In DNA, the CDR3 is TGTGCCAGCAGCTTTCTAGCGGGGGCCCCCAATGAGCAGTTCTTC.

The chain recombines TRBV7-2 with TRBJ2-1; 8 positions match TRBD2. V shed 1 base, J shed 6 bases, and the junction held 8 bases outside the gene matches. The CDR3 has 16 amino acids. CDR1 SGHTA and CDR2 FQGNSA come from the germline V gene. The CDR3 spells CASSLVAGRAINEQFF. The CDR3 DNA reads TGTGCCAGCAGCTTAGTCGCCGGGAGGGCCATCAATGAGCAGTTCTTC.

The V gene is TRBV6-5, the J gene TRBJ1-2; D is undetermined. The V gene's germline CDR1 is MNHEY and CDR2 SVGAGI. There are 12 residues in the CDR3. The V end was cut by 6 bases, the J end by 3 bases, with 8 bases between. CDR3 region: CASRGRDYGYTF. The CDR3 DNA follows: TGTGCCAGCAGGGGGAGGGACTATGGCTACACCTTC.